The clone carrying this T cell receptor (beta chain) was picked up a small number of times. Its target is not known. Hyperthyroidism patients were newly diagnosed, had disease duration under 2 months, and were aged 18 to 65 years. TCR beta CDR3 regions were amplified from RNA. TCR CDR3 underwent first-round RT-PCR with the HTBI primer set. Using its own MiXCR run on the multiplex PCR reads, TCRdb lists one record per CDR3 protein. The sample has fewer than 450,000 distinct CDR3 sequences, about a sixth seen once. This sample stems from a study of T cells in Graves' hyperthyroidism and ophthalmopathy. Findings and caveats of the study: Peripheral blood also featured most of the thyroid clonotypes expanded above 0.001.

Deletions cut 3 bases from V and 9 bases from J, with 15 bases between. Per germline, CDR1 LNHDA and CDR2 SQIVND (reference sequence). There are 13 residues in the CDR3. This clonotype was obtained from a woman aged 30 to 39 with Graves' hyperthyroidism that later progressed to Graves' ophthalmopathy. Sequencing used blood. The gene calls are TRBV19 and TRBJ2-7; D may match TRBD1 or TRBD2 (5 bases each). CDR3 protein: CASSMGTWRGQYF. The CDR3 DNA reads as TGTGCCAGTAGTATGGGGACCTGGCGCGGGCAGTACTTC.